The clone carrying this TCR beta chain appeared once. The antigen remains unidentified. The sample belongs to a study of T cell responses to AZD1222 COVID-19 vaccine. Study-wide results and limits: Donor demographics were predominantly white British with a female majority; clonal diversity may be underestimated. Of the AZD1222 recipients, only 5 to 7 were seropositive at baseline.

The CDR3 is 15 amino acids. Germline trimming cut 6 bases from V and 8 bases from J; bases unmatched to any gene: 16. Germline V gene data show CDR1 as SQVTM and CDR2 as ANQGSEA. Here immunoSEQ multiplex PCR was the method, and the copy in TCRdb shows in-frame clones only, minus some. Among some 120,000 clones listed, 88% were seen once. The TCR was taken from an adult in good health. The specimen comprised peripheral blood, sampled on day 0 of AZD1222 vaccination. The V call is TRBV29-1, the J call TRBJ2-3; TRBD2 aligns across 8 bases. The CDR3 reads CSVEGLVPLLGTQYF. DNA for the CDR3: TGCAGCGTGGAGGGACTAGTTCCTCTCCTTGGTACGCAGTATTTT.